The clone carrying this T cell receptor (beta chain) came up many times. As yet, its antigen is unknown. Exclusion of a patient resulted from uncontrolled infection, other autoimmune disease, pregnancy or lactation. From more than 9 ml of fresh peripheral blood, PBMCs were isolated. The sample is drawn from a study of T cells in Graves' hyperthyroidism and ophthalmopathy. Amplification targeted TCR beta CDR3 regions from RNA transcripts. The TCR CDR3 was amplified in a first-round RT-PCR using the HTBI primer set. MiXCR, applied by TCRdb to the multiplex PCR reads, yields one record per CDR3 protein. The sample lists under 350,000 distinct CDR3 sequences, roughly 13% occurring once. CDR1 and CDR2 (germline): SGHAT, FQNNGV. The length of the CDR3 is 14 residues. The V end lost 1 base, the J end lost 9 bases, and 13 bases lay between the germline ends. Whole-study findings and limits: The model made its ophthalmopathy prediction, and onset followed a median approximately 6 months later. The blood repertoire included most of the expanded thyroid clonotypes above 0.001.

The source is a middle-aged woman with Graves' ophthalmopathy. Sequenced input: blood. The chain combines TRBV11-2 with TRBJ2-1; tentatively, D is TRBD1 (6 bases). CDR3 sequence: CASSLGGLLSEQFF. CDR3 coding DNA: TGTGCCAGCAGCTTAGGGGGGCTCCTCAGTGAGCAGTTCTTC. The variable domain in full, with the rest retrieved from reference TRBV11-2 and TRBJ2-1, is EAGVAQSPRYKIIEKRQSVAFWCNPISGHATLYWYQQILGQGPKLLIQFQNNGVVDDSQLPKDRFSAERLKGVDSTLKIQPAKLEDSAVYLCASSLGGLLSEQFFGPGTRLTVL.